The clone carrying this TCR beta chain was detected ten times or more. Time point described: sample taken at primary tumor resection. Whole RNA was taken from tumor, nontumor lung or frozen PBMC; it was then sequenced unsorted. TCR cDNA molecules were tagged individually, and each one carried a unique molecular identifier. TCRdb re-called the 5' RACE reads with MiXCR, one entry per CDR3 protein. The sample contains about 39,000 distinct CDR3 sequences, approximately 3.1% of which appear only once. These data come from a study of spatial heterogeneity in lung cancer. Study details: The study consistently detected more beta-chain than alpha-chain sequences.

Germline CDR1 is SGHRS and CDR2 is YFSETQ. The CDR3 runs 14 residues. The V gene lost 0 bases and the J gene lost 1 base, with 4 bases spanning the gap. This specimen was normal lung tissue next to the tumor, taken at surgery. This clonotype originated in a male donor with early-stage non-small cell lung cancer. J is TRBJ2-2 and V is TRBV5-1; D call uncertain. The CDR3 bases are TGCGCCAGCAGCTTGGTGGAGAACACCGGGGAGCTGTTTTTT. This translates into CASSLVENTGELFF. The full variable domain, rest sourced from reference TRBV5-1 and TRBJ2-2, is KAGVTQTPRYLIKTRGQQVTLSCSPISGHRSVSWYQQTPGQGLQFLFEYFSETQRNKGNFPGRFSGRQFSNSRSEMNVSTLELGDSALYLCASSLVENTGELFFGEGSRLTVL.